The table lists the clone carrying this TCR beta chain with a few counts. Antigen specificity is unknown. In germline, CDR1 is SEHNR, CDR2 FQNEAQ (reference sequence). CDR3 length: 15 residues. With 1 base clipped from V and 4 bases from J, the junction kept 4 bases outside the gene matches. The sample belongs to a study of cytotoxic CD8 clonotypes in ibrutinib-treated CLL. About the research overall: The group held 11 relapsed/refractory and 15 treatment-naive patients, with under 18 IGHV unmutated.

Repertoires were generated with immunoSEQ multiplex PCR, while TCRdb's copy carries only in-frame clones and drops some. This table has about 200,000 clones, roughly 65% appearing once. General study results and limits: Public clonotypes (which were uncommon) either contracted or remained stable on treatment. Clonality climbed at ibrutinib response, then dropped toward baseline at progression.

The chain combines TRBV7-9 with TRBJ1-2; 9 nucleotides match TRBD1. The clonotype comes from a human donor with chronic lymphocytic leukemia. This material consisted of PBMCs, taken after 12 months of ibrutinib treatment. This CDR3 is CASSLGTGAVYGYTF. The CDR3, as DNA: TGTGCCAGCAGCTTAGGGACAGGGGCTGTCTATGGCTACACCTTC.